One and the same sample provided the 2 T cell receptor beta chains below, sequenced in a study of T cell responses to AZD1222 COVID-19 vaccine (dated by TCRdb to about 2021). The label giving this sample's time point can be read as: baseline before first vaccination. Receptors were amplified or captured by the immunoSEQ multiplex PCR assay. TCRdb limited this immuneACCESS table to in-frame rearrangements with V and J called. A share of clones is missing; checked studies link under half to unresolved V genes, and the rest is unexplained. The sample yields some 140,000 clones; 92% were counted once. 2.5% to 3.5% of the sample belongs to the ten largest clones. Sample: peripheral blood, taken on day 0 of AZD1222 vaccination. These receptor sequences come from an adult in good health.

The chain carries TRBV5-1 and TRBJ1-2; D not certain. CDR3 size: 13 residues. V was trimmed by 4 bases and J by 8 bases, leaving 15 bases between them. The germline CDR1 and CDR2 sequences are SGHRS and YFSETQ. In DNA, the CDR3 is TGCGCCAGCAGCACCAGTTCCGTGGGGGGCTACACCTTC. It specifies CASSTSSVGGYTF. The complete variable domain, with remaining parts taken from reference TRBV5-1 and TRBJ1-2, reads KAGVTQTPRYLIKTRGQQVTLSCSPISGHRSVSWYQQTPGQGLQFLFEYFSETQRNKGNFPGRFSGRQFSNSRSEMNVSTLELGDSALYLCASSTSSVGGYTFGSGTRLTVV.

The chain uses TRBV6-5 and TRBJ2-4; tentative D call: TRBD2 (6 bases). CDR1 and CDR2 from the germline V gene are MNHEY and SVGAGI. Trimming removed 6 bases from V and 8 bases from J, with 14 bases in between. The CDR3 consists of 13 residues. CDR3 residues: CASRDGGTDIQYF. The DNA of the CDR3 is TGTGCCAGCAGGGACGGCGGGACTGACATTCAGTACTTC.